This is a list of T cell receptor beta chains from one sample in a study of blood T cell repertoires in COVID-19. Assay used: immunoSEQ multiplex PCR; TCRdb lists only in-frame clones, some missing. The sample consists of about 200,000 clones, almost 90% of them appearing once. Sequencing was carried out using peripheral blood. These receptors were obtained from a man between 18 and 29 years old with active or convalescent COVID-19. Both conserved end residues are part of each CDR3. Fields, in order: V gene, CDR3 length, D gene, J gene, clone size, CDR3 protein, CDR3 DNA. A D gene is named only where the DNA matches it firmly. Size is stated for part of the rows, as once, few or many counts, or as a class when the clone is expanded.

V gene: TRBV27
CDR3 length: 14
D gene: TRBD1
J gene: TRBJ2-7
clone size: NA
CDR3 protein: CASQTGTAPYEQYF
CDR3 DNA: TGTGCCAGCCAAACCGGGACAGCCCCCTACGAGCAGTACTTC

V gene: TRBV10-3
CDR3 length: 15
D gene: TRBD1
J gene: TRBJ1-5
clone size: NA
CDR3 protein: CATGAGQGENQPQHF
CDR3 DNA: TGTGCCACGGGGGCGGGCCAGGGGGAGAATCAGCCCCAGCATTTT

V gene: TRBV3-1/TRBV3-2
CDR3 length: 16
D gene: TRBD2
J gene: TRBJ2-1
clone size: once
CDR3 protein: CASSQAGGGVNNEQFF
CDR3 DNA: TGTGCCAGCAGCCAAGCCGGCGGGGGGGTTAACAATGAGCAGTTCTTC

V gene: TRBV5-1
CDR3 length: 14
D gene: NA
J gene: TRBJ2-2
clone size: NA
CDR3 protein: CASRGGVSTGELFF
CDR3 DNA: TGCGCCAGCAGAGGCGGGGTCTCAACCGGGGAGCTGTTTTTT

V gene: TRBV7-9
CDR3 length: 18
D gene: TRBD1
J gene: TRBJ2-7
clone size: NA
CDR3 protein: CASSPLEGQGYYSYEQYF
CDR3 DNA: TGTGCCAGCAGCCCTTTAGAGGGACAGGGTTACTACTCCTACGAGCAGTACTTC

V gene: TRBV7-9
CDR3 length: 15
D gene: TRBD2
J gene: TRBJ2-1
clone size: NA
CDR3 protein: CASSPETSGRGEEFF
CDR3 DNA: TGTGCCAGCAGTCCCGAGACTAGCGGGAGGGGGGAGGAGTTCTTC

V gene: TRBV5-1
CDR3 length: 14
D gene: NA
J gene: TRBJ2-1
clone size: NA
CDR3 protein: CASSLYRTNNEQFF
CDR3 DNA: TGCGCCAGCAGCTTGTATAGGACTAACAATGAGCAGTTCTTC

V gene: TRBV6-5
CDR3 length: 14
D gene: NA
J gene: TRBJ2-2
clone size: many
CDR3 protein: CASSYSGTSGELFF
CDR3 DNA: TGTGCCAGCAGTTACTCGGGGACATCCGGGGAGCTGTTTTTT

V gene: TRBV18
CDR3 length: 14
D gene: NA
J gene: TRBJ2-7
clone size: few
CDR3 protein: CASSREGVGYEQYF
CDR3 DNA: TGTGCCAGCTCACGAGAGGGTGTAGGCTACGAGCAGTACTTC

V gene: TRBV5-4
CDR3 length: 13
D gene: NA
J gene: TRBJ2-2
clone size: NA
CDR3 protein: CASSLLRAGELFF
CDR3 DNA: TGTGCCAGCAGCTTACTCAGGGCCGGGGAGCTGTTTTTT

V gene: TRBV6-4
CDR3 length: 18
D gene: TRBD2
J gene: TRBJ2-1
clone size: NA
CDR3 protein: CASSCRLAGAPPYNEQFF
CDR3 DNA: TGTGCCAGCAGTTGCCGACTAGCGGGGGCCCCACCCTACAATGAGCAGTTCTTC

V gene: TRBV5-5
CDR3 length: 17
D gene: TRBD2
J gene: TRBJ2-5
clone size: NA
CDR3 protein: CASSLTFLLAAQETQYF
CDR3 DNA: TGTGCCAGCAGCTTGACCTTCCTACTAGCGGCCCAAGAGACCCAGTACTTC

V gene: TRBV2
CDR3 length: 16
D gene: TRBD1
J gene: TRBJ1-6
clone size: once
CDR3 protein: CASSSKGGQGDSPLHF
CDR3 DNA: TGTGCCAGCAGTAGCAAGGGGGGACAGGGTGACTCACCCCTCCACTTT

V gene: TRBV6-2/TRBV6-3
CDR3 length: 16
D gene: NA
J gene: TRBJ1-5
clone size: NA
CDR3 protein: CASSYGPRAGNQPQHF
CDR3 DNA: TGTGCCAGCAGTTACGGCCCCAGGGCAGGCAATCAGCCCCAGCATTTT

V gene: TRBV4-1
CDR3 length: 17
D gene: TRBD2
J gene: TRBJ2-3
clone size: NA
CDR3 protein: CASSHATGTSGGDTQYF
CDR3 DNA: TGCGCCAGCAGCCATGCGACCGGGACTAGCGGGGGGGATACGCAGTATTTT

V gene: TRBV12-1
CDR3 length: 15
D gene: NA
J gene: TRBJ2-1
clone size: few
CDR3 protein: CASSPGQGASNEQFF
CDR3 DNA: TGTGCCAGCAGCCCCGGACAGGGGGCTTCAAATGAGCAGTTCTTC